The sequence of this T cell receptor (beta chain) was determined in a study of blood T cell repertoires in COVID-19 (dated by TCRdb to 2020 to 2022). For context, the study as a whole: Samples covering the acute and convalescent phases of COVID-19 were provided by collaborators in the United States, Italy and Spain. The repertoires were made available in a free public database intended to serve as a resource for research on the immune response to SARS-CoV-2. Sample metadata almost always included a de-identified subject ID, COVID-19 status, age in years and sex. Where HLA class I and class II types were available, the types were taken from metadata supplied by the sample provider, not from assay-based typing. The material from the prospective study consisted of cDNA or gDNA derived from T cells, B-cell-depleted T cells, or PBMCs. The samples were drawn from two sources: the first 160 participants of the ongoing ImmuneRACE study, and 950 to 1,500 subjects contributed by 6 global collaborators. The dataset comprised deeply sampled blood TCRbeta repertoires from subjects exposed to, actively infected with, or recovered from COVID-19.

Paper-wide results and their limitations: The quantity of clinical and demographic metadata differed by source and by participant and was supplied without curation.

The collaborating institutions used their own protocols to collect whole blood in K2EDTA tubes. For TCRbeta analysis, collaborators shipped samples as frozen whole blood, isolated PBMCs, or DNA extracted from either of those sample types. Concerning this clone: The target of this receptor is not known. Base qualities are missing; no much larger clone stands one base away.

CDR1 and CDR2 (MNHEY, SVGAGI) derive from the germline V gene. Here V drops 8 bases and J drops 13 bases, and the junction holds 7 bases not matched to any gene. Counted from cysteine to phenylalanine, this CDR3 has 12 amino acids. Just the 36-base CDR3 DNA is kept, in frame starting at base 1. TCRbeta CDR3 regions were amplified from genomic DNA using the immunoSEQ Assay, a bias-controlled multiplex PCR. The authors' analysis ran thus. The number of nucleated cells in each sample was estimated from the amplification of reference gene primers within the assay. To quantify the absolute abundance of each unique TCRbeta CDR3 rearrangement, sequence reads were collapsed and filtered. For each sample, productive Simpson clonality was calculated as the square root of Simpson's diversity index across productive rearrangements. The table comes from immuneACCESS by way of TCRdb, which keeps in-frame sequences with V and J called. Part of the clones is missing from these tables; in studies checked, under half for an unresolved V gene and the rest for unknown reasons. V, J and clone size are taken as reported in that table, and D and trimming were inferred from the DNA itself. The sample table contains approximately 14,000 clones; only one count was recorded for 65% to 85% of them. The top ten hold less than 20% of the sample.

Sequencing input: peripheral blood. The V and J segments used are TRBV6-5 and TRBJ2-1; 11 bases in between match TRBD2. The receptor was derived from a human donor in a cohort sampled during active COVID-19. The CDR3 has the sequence CASRIAGGPQFF. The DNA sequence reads TGTGCCAGCCGTATAGCGGGAGGGCCTCAGTTCTTC.